Each of the 10 T cell receptor beta chains below was sequenced from the same sample in a study of cytomegalovirus exposure and HLA in healthy donors. Both 60 Vbeta primers and 13 Jbeta primers went into the PCR. The protocol was immunoSEQ multiplex PCR, while the TCRdb copy is restricted to in-frame clones and leaves out a portion. Its table lists around 76,000 clones. Sequencing input: PBMCs. All receptors derive from an older woman in good health and CMV-seronegative.

The CDR3 loop is CAISDVAGEGEQFF. CDR3 DNA: TGTGCCATCAGTGATGTAGCGGGAGAAGGAGAGCAGTTCTTC. The gene calls are TRBV10-3 and TRBJ2-1; 9 bases are a match to TRBD2. Germline CDR1 is ENHRY and CDR2 is SYGVKD. After removal of 3 bases from V and 10 bases from J, the junction contained 7 bases not matched to a gene. CDR3 length: 14 amino acids.

The chain has TRBV28 and TRBJ2-1; TRBD2 aligns across 14 bases. CDR1 and CDR2 (germline): MDHEN, SYDVKM. This CDR3 contains 15 residues. J lost 8 bases, V lost 3 bases, and 3 bases had no gene match. CDR3 in amino acids: CASSFLGLAGDEQFF. DNA of the CDR3: TGTGCCAGCAGTTTCTTGGGACTAGCGGGAGATGAGCAGTTCTTC.

The rearrangement uses TRBV12-5 and TRBJ2-1, with D perhaps matching TRBD2 (6 bases). This CDR3 contains 14 residues. The germline gives CDR1 LGHNT, CDR2 FRNRAP. With 1 base removed from V and 7 bases from J, the gap between germline ends came to 11 bases. CDR3: CASGLGAGSNEQFF. The CDR3 region has the DNA TGTGCTAGTGGTTTGGGAGCGGGTAGTAATGAGCAGTTCTTC.

The chain combines TRBV5-1 with TRBJ2-1, with D uncertain. This CDR3 is built from 16 residues. The V gene's germline CDR1 is SGHRS and CDR2 YFSETQ. V lost 1 base and J lost 3, with 14 bases in between. CDR3 nucleotides: TGCGCCAGCAGCTTGAATTATTTGTCCTACTACAATGAGCAGTTCTTC. Encoded protein: CASSLNYLSYYNEQFF. The whole variable domain, remainder taken from reference TRBV5-1 and TRBJ2-1, is KAGVTQTPRYLIKTRGQQVTLSCSPISGHRSVSWYQQTPGQGLQFLFEYFSETQRNKGNFPGRFSGRQFSNSRSEMNVSTLELGDSALYLCASSLNYLSYYNEQFFGPGTRLTVL.

The CDR3 coding sequence is TGTGCCAGCAGCCCCGGGGGGCGCGAGCAGTACTTC. Protein: CASSPGGREQYF. The chain recombines TRBV7-2 with TRBJ2-7, with D tentatively TRBD2 (7 bases). Looked up from germline, CDR1 is SGHTA and CDR2 is FQGNSA. The CDR3 is made up of 12 amino acids. Deletions cut 5 bases from V and 6 bases from J, with 11 bases between.

The rearrangement links TRBV7-2 to TRBJ2-5; D is possibly TRBD2 (5 bases). The CDR3 has 14 amino acids. Germline V gene data show CDR1 as SGHTA and CDR2 as FQGNSA. V gave up 0 bases and J gave up 4 bases, with 9 bases separating them. CDR3: CASSLASGLETQYF. DNA for the CDR3: TGTGCCAGCAGCTTAGCGAGCGGACTAGAGACCCAGTACTTC.

The V and J genes are TRBV11-2 and TRBJ1-2; 7 nucleotides line up with TRBD1. The CDR3 loop spans 15 amino acids. The V gene's germline CDR1 is SGHAT and CDR2 FQNNGV. The trim removed 1 base at V and 2 bases at J, leaving 4 bases unmatched. The CDR3 is CASSLVATGNYGYTF. Here the CDR3 DNA reads TGTGCCAGCAGCTTAGTCGCGACAGGGAACTATGGCTACACCTTC.

The CDR3 is CASSRGADTQYF. The CDR3 nucleotides read TGTGCCAGCAGCCGAGGCGCAGATACGCAGTATTTT. V usage is TRBV5-8 and J usage is TRBJ2-3; the D is unclear. CDR1 is SGHTS, CDR2 YDEGEE, per germline. This CDR3 is 12 amino acids long. V lost 4 bases, J lost 4 bases, and 7 bases lay in between. Full variable domain (remainder filled in from reference TRBV5-8 and TRBJ2-3): EAGVTQSPTHLIKTRGQQATLRCSPISGHTSVYWYQQALGLGLQFLLWYDEGEERNRGNFPPRFSGRQFPNYSSELNVNALELEDSALYLCASSRGADTQYFGPGTRLTVL.

The chain employs TRBV9 and TRBJ2-2; 9 bases agree with TRBD2. This CDR3 comprises 14 residues. Germline V gene lookup returns CDR1 SGDLS and CDR2 YYNGEE. V lost 3 bases to trimming and J lost 9 bases; unmatched junction nucleotides: 6. The chain's CDR3 is CASSDPSGNRELFF. As DNA, the CDR3 is TGTGCCAGCAGCGACCCTAGCGGGAACCGGGAGCTGTTTTTT.

The chain combines TRBV11-2 with TRBJ1-1; 7 nucleotides match TRBD1. This CDR3 contains 15 residues. The germline V gene has CDR1 SGHAT and CDR2 FQNNGV. Trimming cost V 5 bases and J 1 base; bases outside gene matches: 7. The CDR3 DNA reads as TGTGCCAGCAGCATCTGGACAGGCGAGAACACTGAAGCTTTCTTT. It codes for CASSIWTGENTEAFF.